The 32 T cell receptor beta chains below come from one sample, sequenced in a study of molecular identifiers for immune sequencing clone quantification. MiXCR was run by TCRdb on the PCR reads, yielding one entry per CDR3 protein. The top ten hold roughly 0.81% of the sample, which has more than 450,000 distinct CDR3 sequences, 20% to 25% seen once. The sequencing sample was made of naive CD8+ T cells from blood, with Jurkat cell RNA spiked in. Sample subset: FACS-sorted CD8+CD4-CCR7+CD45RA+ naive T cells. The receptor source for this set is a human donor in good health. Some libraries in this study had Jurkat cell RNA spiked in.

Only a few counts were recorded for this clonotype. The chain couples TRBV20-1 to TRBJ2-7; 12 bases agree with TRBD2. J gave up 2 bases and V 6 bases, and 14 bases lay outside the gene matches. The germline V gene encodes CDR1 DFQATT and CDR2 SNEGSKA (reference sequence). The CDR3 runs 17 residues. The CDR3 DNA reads TGCAGTGCACCTGACCCGGGACTAGCGGGCGCCCCCTACGAGCAGTACTTC. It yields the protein CSAPDPGLAGAPYEQYF.

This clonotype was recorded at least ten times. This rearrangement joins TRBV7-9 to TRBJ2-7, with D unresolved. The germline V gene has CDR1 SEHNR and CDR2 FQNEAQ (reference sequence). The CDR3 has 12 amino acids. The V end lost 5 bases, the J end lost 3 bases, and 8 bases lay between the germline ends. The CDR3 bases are TGTGCCAGCAGCCTCGGCCGCTACGAGCAGTACTTC. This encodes CASSLGRYEQYF.

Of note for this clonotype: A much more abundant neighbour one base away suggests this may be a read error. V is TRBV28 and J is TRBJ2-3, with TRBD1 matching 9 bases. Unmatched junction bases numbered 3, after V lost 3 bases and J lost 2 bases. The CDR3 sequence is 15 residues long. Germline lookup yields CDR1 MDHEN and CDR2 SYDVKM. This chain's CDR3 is CASSFTGGTTDTQYF. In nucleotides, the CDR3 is TGTGCCAGCAGTTTTACAGGGGGCACCACAGATACGCAGTATTTT.

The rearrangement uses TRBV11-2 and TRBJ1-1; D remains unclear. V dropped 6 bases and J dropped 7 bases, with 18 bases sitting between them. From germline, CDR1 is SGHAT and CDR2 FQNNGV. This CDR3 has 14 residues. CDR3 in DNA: TGTGCCAGCAGTCCCGCGCTCTCGGCCATTGAAGCTTTCTTT. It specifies CASSPALSAIEAFF.

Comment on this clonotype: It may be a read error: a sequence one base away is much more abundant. CDR3 sequence reads: CASSYSPSGRATRQYF. CDR3 sequence (DNA): TGTGCCAGCAGTTACTCACCTAGCGGGAGGGCCACTCGGCAGTATTTT. This chain connects TRBV6-2 or TRBV6-3 to TRBJ2-3; 12 positions match TRBD2. The CDR3 has 16 residues. The germline V gene has CDR1 MNHEY and CDR2 SVGEGT. J was trimmed by 11 bases and V by 0 bases; bases with no gene match: 9.

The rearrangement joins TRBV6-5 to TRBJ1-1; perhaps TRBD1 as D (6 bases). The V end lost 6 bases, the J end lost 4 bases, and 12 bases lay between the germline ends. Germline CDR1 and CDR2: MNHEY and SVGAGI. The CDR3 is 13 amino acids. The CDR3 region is CASREGVGTEAFF. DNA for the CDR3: TGTGCCAGCAGGGAGGGGGTTGGCACTGAAGCTTTCTTT.

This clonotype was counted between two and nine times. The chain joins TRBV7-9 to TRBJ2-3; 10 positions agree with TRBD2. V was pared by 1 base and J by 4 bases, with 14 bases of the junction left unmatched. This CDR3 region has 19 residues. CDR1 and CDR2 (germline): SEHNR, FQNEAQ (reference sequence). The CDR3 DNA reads TGTGCCAGCAGCTTAGTTTTGGCTAGCGGGGGCCCTGGTGCAGATACGCAGTATTTT. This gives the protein CASSLVLASGGPGADTQYF.

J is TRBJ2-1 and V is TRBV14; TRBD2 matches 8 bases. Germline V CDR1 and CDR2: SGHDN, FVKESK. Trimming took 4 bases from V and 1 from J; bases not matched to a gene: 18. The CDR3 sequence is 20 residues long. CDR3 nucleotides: TGTGCCAGCAGCCCTGGCGCGGGAGGCCCCGATCCAAAATCCTACAATGAGCAGTTCTTC. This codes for CASSPGAGGPDPKSYNEQFF. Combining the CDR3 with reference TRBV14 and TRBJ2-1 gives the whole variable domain EAGVTQFPSHSVIEKGQTVTLRCDPISGHDNLYWYRRVMGKEIKFLLHFVKESKQDESGMPNNRFLAERTGGTYSTLKVQPAELEDSGVYFCASSPGAGGPDPKSYNEQFFGPGTRLTVL.

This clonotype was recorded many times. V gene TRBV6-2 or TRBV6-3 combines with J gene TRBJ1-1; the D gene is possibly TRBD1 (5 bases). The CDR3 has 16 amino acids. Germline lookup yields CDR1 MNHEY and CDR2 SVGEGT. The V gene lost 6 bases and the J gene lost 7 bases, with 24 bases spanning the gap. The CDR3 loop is CASSYQTQGNDDEAFF. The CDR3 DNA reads TGTGCCAGCAGCTACCAGACTCAGGGTAACGACGATGAAGCTTTCTTT.

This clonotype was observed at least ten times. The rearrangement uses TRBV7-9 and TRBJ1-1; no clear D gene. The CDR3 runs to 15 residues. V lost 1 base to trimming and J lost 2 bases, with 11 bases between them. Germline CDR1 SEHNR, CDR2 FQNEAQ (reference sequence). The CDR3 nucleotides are TGTGCCAGCAGCTTAGGTGAGGATTATAACACTGAAGCTTTCTTT. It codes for CASSLGEDYNTEAFF.

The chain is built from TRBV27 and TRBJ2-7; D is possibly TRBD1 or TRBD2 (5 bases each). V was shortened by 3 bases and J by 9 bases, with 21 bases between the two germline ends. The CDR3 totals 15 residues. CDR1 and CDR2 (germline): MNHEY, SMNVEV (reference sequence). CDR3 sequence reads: CASSLVFIGAKGQYF. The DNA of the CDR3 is TGTGCCAGCAGTTTGGTCTTCATCGGGGCTAAGGGGCAGTACTTC.

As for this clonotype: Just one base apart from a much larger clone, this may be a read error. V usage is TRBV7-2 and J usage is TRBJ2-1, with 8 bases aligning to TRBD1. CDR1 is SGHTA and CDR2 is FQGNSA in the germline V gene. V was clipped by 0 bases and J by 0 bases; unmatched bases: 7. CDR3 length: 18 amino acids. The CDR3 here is CASSLALQGGSSYNEQFF. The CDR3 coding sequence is TGTGCCAGCAGCTTAGCGCTACAGGGGGGAAGCTCCTACAATGAGCAGTTCTTC.

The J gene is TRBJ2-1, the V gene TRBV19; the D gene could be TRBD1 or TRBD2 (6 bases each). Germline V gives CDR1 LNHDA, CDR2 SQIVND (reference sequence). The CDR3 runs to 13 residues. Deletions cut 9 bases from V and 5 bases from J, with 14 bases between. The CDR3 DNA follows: TGTGCCAGCTTTGGGGGGCCCAACAATGAGCAGTTCTTC. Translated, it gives CASFGGPNNEQFF.

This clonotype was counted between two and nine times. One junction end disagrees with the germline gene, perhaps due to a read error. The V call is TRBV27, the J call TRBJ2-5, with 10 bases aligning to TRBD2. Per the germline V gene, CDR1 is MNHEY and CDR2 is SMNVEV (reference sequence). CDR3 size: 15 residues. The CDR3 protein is CASRLLAGYQETQYF. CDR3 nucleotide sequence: TGTGCCAGCCGTTTACTAGCGGGGTACCAAGAGACCCAGTACTTC.

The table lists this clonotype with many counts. The CDR3: CASSFSGTSSYEQYF. For the CDR3, the DNA is TGTGCCAGCAGCTTTTCCGGGACTAGCAGCTACGAGCAGTACTTC. The chain is built from TRBV7-6 and TRBJ2-7, with 9 bases lining up with TRBD2. The CDR3 totals 15 residues. The trim removed 3 bases at V and 3 bases at J, leaving 6 bases unmatched. Germline CDR1 reads SGHVS; CDR2 reads FNYEAQ. The full variable domain, completed using reference TRBV7-6 and TRBJ2-7, is GAGVSQSPRYKVTKRGQDVALRCDPISGHVSLYWYRQALGQGPEFLTYFNYEAQQDKSGLPNDRFSAERPEGSISTLTIQRTEQRDSAMYRCASSFSGTSSYEQYFGPGTRLTVT.

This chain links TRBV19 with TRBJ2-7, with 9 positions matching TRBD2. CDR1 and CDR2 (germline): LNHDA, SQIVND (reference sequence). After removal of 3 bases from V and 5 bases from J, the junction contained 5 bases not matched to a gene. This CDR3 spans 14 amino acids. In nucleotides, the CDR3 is TGTGCCAGTAGTATTGGGCTAGCGGGGAACGAGCAGTACTTC. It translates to CASSIGLAGNEQYF.

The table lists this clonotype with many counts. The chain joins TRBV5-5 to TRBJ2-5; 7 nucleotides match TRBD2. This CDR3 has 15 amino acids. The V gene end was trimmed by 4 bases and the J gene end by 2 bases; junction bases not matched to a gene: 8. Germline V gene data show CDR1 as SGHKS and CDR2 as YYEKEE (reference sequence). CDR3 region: CASSDVGLGQETQYF. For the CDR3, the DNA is TGTGCCAGCAGCGATGTAGGACTAGGGCAAGAGACCCAGTACTTC.

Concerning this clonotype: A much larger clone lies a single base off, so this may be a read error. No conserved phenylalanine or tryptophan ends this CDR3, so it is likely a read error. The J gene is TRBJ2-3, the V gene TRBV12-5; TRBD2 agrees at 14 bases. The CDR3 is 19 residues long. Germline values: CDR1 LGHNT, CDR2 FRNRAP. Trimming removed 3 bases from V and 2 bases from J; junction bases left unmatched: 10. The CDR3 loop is CASGFLGLAGGITTDTQYL. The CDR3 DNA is TGTGCTAGTGGTTTCCTCGGACTAGCGGGAGGCATCACCACAGATACGCAGTATTTG.

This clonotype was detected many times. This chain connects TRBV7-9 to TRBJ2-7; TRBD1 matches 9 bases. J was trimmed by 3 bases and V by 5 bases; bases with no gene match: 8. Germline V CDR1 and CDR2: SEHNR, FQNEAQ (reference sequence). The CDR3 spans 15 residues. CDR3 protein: CASSLGQGPYYEQYF. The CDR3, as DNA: TGTGCCAGCAGCCTTGGACAGGGGCCCTACTACGAGCAGTACTTC.

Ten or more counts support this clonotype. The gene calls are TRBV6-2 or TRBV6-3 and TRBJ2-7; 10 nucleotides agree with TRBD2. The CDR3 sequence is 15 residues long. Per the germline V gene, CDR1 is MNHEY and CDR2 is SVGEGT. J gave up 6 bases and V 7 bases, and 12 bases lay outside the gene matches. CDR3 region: CASTPGPSGSPEQYF. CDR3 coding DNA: TGTGCCAGCACTCCGGGCCCTAGCGGGAGTCCCGAGCAGTACTTC.

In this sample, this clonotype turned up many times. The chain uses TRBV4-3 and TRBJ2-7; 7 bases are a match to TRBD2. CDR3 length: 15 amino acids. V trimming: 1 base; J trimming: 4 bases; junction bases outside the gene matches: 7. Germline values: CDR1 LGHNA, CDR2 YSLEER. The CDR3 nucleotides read TGCGCCAGCAGCCAAGGGGGGGGTCGGGGGTACGAGCAGTACTTC. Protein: CASSQGGGRGYEQYF.

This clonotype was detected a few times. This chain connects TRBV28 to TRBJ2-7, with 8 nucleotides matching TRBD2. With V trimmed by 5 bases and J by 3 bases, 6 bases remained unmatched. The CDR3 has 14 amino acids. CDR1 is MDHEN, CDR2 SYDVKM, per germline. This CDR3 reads CASSQREKRYEQYF. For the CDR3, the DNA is TGTGCCAGCAGTCAGCGGGAGAAACGCTACGAGCAGTACTTC.

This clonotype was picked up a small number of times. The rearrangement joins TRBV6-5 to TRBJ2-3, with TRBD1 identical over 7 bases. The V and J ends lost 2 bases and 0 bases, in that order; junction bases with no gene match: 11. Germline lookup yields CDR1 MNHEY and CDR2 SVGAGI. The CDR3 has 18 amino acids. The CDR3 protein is CASSYKPGQYTSTDTQYF. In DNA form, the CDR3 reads TGTGCCAGCAGTTACAAACCGGGACAGTATACTAGCACAGATACGCAGTATTTT.

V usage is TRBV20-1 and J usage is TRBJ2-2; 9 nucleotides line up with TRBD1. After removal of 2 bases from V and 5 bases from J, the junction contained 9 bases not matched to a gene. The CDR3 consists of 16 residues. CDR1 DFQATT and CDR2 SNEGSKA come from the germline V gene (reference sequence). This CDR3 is CSARRADRGGTGELFF. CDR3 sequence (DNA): TGCAGTGCTAGACGTGCGGACAGGGGTGGTACCGGGGAGCTGTTTTTT.

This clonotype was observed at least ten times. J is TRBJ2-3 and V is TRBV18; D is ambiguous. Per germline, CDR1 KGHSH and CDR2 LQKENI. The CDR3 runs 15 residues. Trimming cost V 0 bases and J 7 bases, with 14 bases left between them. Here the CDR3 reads CASSPPPSWGYTQYF. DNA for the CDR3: TGTGCCAGCTCACCACCCCCCTCTTGGGGTTATACGCAGTATTTT.

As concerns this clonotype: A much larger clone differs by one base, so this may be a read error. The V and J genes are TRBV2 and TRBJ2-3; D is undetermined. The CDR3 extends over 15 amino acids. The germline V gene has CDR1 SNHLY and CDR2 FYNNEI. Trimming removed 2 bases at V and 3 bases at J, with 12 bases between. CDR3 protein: CASSELVHFTDTQYF. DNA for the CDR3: TGTGCCAGCAGTGAACTCGTGCATTTTACAGATACGCAGTATTTT. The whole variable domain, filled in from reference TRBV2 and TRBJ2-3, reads EPEVTQTPSHQVTQMGQEVILRCVPISNHLYFYWYRQILGQKVEFLVSFYNNEISEKSEIFDDQFSVERPDGSNFTLKIRSTKLEDSAMYFCASSELVHFTDTQYFGPGTRLTVL.

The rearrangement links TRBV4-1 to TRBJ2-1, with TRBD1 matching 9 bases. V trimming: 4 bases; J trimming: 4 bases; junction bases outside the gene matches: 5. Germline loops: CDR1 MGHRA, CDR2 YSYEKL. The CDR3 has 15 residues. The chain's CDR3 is CASSPDRGNYNEQFF. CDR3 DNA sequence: TGCGCCAGCAGCCCCGACAGGGGGAATTACAATGAGCAGTTCTTC.

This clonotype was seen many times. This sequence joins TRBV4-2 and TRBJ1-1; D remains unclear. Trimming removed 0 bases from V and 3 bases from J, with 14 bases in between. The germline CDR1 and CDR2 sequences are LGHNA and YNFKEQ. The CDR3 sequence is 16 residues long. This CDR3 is CASSQDRGRHDTEAFF. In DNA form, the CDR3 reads TGTGCCAGCAGCCAAGATCGAGGGAGACATGACACTGAAGCTTTCTTT.

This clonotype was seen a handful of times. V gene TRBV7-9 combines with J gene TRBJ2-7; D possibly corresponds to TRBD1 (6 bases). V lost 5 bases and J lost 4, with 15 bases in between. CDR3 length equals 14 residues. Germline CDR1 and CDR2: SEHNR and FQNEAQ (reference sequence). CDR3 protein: CASSPPNREYEQYF. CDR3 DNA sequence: TGTGCCAGCAGCCCCCCGAACAGGGAATACGAGCAGTACTTC.

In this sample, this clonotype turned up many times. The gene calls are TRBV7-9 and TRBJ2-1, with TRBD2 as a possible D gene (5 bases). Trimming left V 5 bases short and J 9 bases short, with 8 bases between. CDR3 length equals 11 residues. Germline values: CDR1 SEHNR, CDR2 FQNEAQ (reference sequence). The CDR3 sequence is CASSTSLEQFF. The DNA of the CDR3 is TGTGCCAGCAGCACTAGTCTTGAGCAGTTCTTC.

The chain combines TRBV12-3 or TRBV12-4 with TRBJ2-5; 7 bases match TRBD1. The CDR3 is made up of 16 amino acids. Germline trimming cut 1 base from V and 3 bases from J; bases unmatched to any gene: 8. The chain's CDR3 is CASSLGTGDREETQYF. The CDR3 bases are TGTGCCAGCAGTTTAGGAACTGGGGACAGAGAAGAGACCCAGTACTTC.

CDR3 bases: TGTGCCAGCAGTCCGTTTGGGGCCGCAGATGGCTACACCTTC. This translates into CASSPFGAADGYTF. This chain uses TRBV28 with TRBJ1-2; maybe TRBD1 (5 bases). The germline V gene has CDR1 MDHEN and CDR2 SYDVKM. The germline V and J ends were trimmed by 5 bases and 6 bases, with 16 bases remaining between them. The CDR3 runs to 14 residues.